This T cell receptor beta chain was recovered during a study of blood T cell repertoires in COVID-19. As for this clone: In the same sample, other DNA sequences code for this CDR3.

Original processing notes: Using reference gene primer amplification, nucleated cell counts were estimated. Sequencing was performed with immunoSEQ multiplex PCR; in TCRdb, only in-frame clones are kept and a portion is missing. V, J and clone size are taken as reported in that table, and D and trimming were inferred from the DNA itself. The table lists approximately 100,000 clones, 89% of them singletons. In germline, CDR1 is SQVTM, CDR2 ANQGSEA. The CDR3 consists of 12 residues. V dropped 6 bases and J dropped 1; count of bases not matched to a gene: 0. The chain combines TRBV29-1 with TRBJ1-1, with 9 nucleotides matching TRBD1. The material sequenced was peripheral blood. The source is a woman aged 55-75 years with acute or convalescent COVID-19. DNA of the CDR3: TGCAGCGTGGGACAGGGGAACACTGAAGCTTTCTTT. This sequence encodes CSVGQGNTEAFF.